Listed below are T cell receptor beta chains from one sample, sequenced in a study of CD8 T cells in Susac syndrome. TCRdb called the immunoSEQ multiplex PCR reads again in MiXCR, with one record for every CDR3 protein. The sample records about 120,000 distinct CDR3 sequences, over 90% being singletons. The sequenced sample was CD4+ T cells from PBMCs. These receptors originate from a human donor with Susac syndrome. The CDR3 runs from the conserved cysteine through the conserved F or W. The D gene is left open where the match is weak. Part of the rows lack a size; the others show once, few, many or a class for expanded clones.

abundance	v_gene	d_gene	j_gene	CDR3aa	CDR3nt
.	TRBV6-5	TRBD2	TRBJ2-1	CASSLLTSGIDEQFF	TGTGCCAGCAGTTTGTTGACTAGCGGGATTGATGAGCAGTTCTTC
once	TRBV5-1	.	TRBJ1-4	CASSLEPRTSEKLFF	TGCGCCAGCAGCTTGGAGCCCAGGACGAGCGAAAAACTGTTTTTT
.	TRBV30	.	TRBJ1-1	CAWSVPGGEAFF	TGTGCCTGGAGTGTTCCGGGAGGCGAAGCTTTCTTT
.	TRBV7-2	TRBD2	TRBJ2-1	CASSPGLDLEQFF	TGTGCCAGCAGCCCGGGACTAGATCTTGAGCAGTTCTTC
once	TRBV20-1	.	TRBJ1-1	CSARDQVTEAFF	TGCAGTGCTAGAGATCAGGTGACTGAAGCTTTCTTT
.	TRBV25-1	.	TRBJ1-5	CASSEGQGNQPQHF	TGTGCCAGCAGTGAAGGTCAGGGCAATCAGCCCCAGCATTTT
once	TRBV29-1	.	TRBJ1-5	CSALQGFGQPQHF	TGCAGCGCGCTACAGGGCTTCGGACAGCCCCAGCATTTT
.	TRBV29-1	.	TRBJ1-2	CSVDRSAGGYTF	TGCAGCGTTGATCGCTCTGCTGGGGGCTACACCTTC
.	TRBV30	.	TRBJ2-1	CAWNGGGEQFF	TGTGCCTGGAACGGTGGGGGAGAGCAGTTCTTC
once	TRBV2	.	TRBJ1-2	CASSTDKDYGYTF	TGTGCCAGCAGTACGGACAAAGACTATGGCTACACCTTC
.	TRBV12-3/TRBV12-4	TRBD2	TRBJ2-1	CASSRSGSGYNEQFF	TGTGCCAGCAGTCGTAGCGGGAGCGGGTACAATGAGCAGTTCTTC
.	TRBV29-1	TRBD1	TRBJ2-2	CSVTGDLNTGELFF	TGCAGCGTTACAGGGGACCTGAACACCGGGGAGCTGTTTTTT
.	TRBV5-1	TRBD2	TRBJ2-1	CASSLDLPPGPRAGGQFF	TGCGCCAGCAGCTTGGACCTACCGCCAGGGCCCAGAGCGGGGGGGCAGTTCTTC
.	TRBV5-6	.	TRBJ2-7	CASSLRGEGPIRTYEQYF	TGTGCCAGCAGCTTGAGGGGAGAGGGGCCTATCAGGACCTACGAGCAGTACTTC